This TCR beta chain is from a study of blood T cell repertoires in COVID-19. Study at large: Sites across the United States, Italy and Spain contributed samples from acute and convalescent COVID-19.

Profiling relied on immunoSEQ multiplex PCR, and the TCRdb table lists in-frame clones only, not all of them. The sample contains some 150,000 clones, about 80% of which appear only once. The germline V and J ends were trimmed by 6 bases and 11 bases, with 11 bases remaining between them. The CDR3 has 11 residues. Germline V gene lookup returns CDR1 WSHSY and CDR2 SAAADI. The rearrangement uses TRBV10-2 and TRBJ1-5; D ambiguous. The sequence came from a human donor in a cohort sampled during active COVID-19. Sequenced: peripheral blood. CDR3 sequence: CASSPGEAQHF. The DNA for the CDR3 is TGCGCCAGCAGCCCCGGAGAGGCCCAGCATTTT.